Listed here are 20 T cell receptor beta chains from one sample, sequenced in a study of technical replicates of blood from several donors. TCRdb's copy holds only in-frame clones and misses some; the assay was immunoSEQ multiplex PCR. This table has tens of thousands of clones, about 95% appearing once. The sample taken for sequencing was T cells isolated from PBMCs. The receptors stem from a human donor in good health.

The chain couples TRBV7-2 to TRBJ1-1; D is unclear. The CDR3 spans 14 residues. Germline CDR1 is SGHTA and CDR2 is FQGNSA. V lost 2 bases to trimming and J lost 1 base, with 8 bases between them. The CDR3 coding sequence is TGTGCCAGCAGCTTATCAGCGGGGAACACTGAAGCTTTCTTT. Translated: CASSLSAGNTEAFF.

The chain carries TRBV4-2 and TRBJ2-3, with 9 bases that match TRBD2. V gave up 0 bases and J gave up 5 bases; unmatched junction bases: 12. The CDR3 runs to 18 residues. Germline V gene lookup returns CDR1 LGHNA and CDR2 YNFKEQ. CDR3 amino acids: CASSQELGGLATLDTQYF. DNA for the CDR3: TGTGCCAGCAGCCAAGAATTAGGGGGACTAGCTACTTTAGATACGCAGTATTTT.

J is TRBJ2-3 and V is TRBV7-2; TRBD2 matches at 7 bases. Germline V gene lookup returns CDR1 SGHTA and CDR2 FQGNSA. CDR3 length equals 15 residues. With V trimmed by 2 bases and J by 4 bases, 6 bases remained unmatched. CDR3: CASSLRRRGADTQYF. CDR3 sequence (DNA): TGTGCCAGCAGCTTACGGCGTCGGGGGGCAGATACGCAGTATTTT. The entire variable domain, with the rest obtained from reference TRBV7-2 and TRBJ2-3, is as follows: GAGVSQSPSNKVTEKGKDVELRCDPISGHTALYWYRQSLGQGLEFLIYFQGNSAPDKSGLPSDRFSAERTGGSVSTLTIQRTQQEDSAVYLCASSLRRRGADTQYFGPGTRLTVL.

The chain uses TRBV7-9 and TRBJ2-7; 8 nucleotides align to TRBD2. V gave up 4 bases and J gave up 3 bases; unmatched junction bases: 5. Germline V CDR1 and CDR2: SEHNR, FQNEAQ (reference sequence). The CDR3 extends over 14 amino acids. CDR3 amino acids: CASSSFSGNYEQYF. The CDR3 DNA follows: TGTGCCAGCAGCTCATTTAGCGGGAACTACGAGCAGTACTTC.

The CDR3 spells CATQGGFGNQPQHF. CDR3 DNA sequence: TGTGCCACCCAGGGAGGGTTTGGCAATCAGCCCCAGCATTTT. The chain has TRBV28 and TRBJ1-5, with a tentative D call TRBD1 (5 bases). Germline V CDR1 and CDR2: MDHEN, SYDVKM. CDR3 length: 14 residues. The V end was cut by 10 bases, the J end by 2 bases, with 15 bases between.

This clone was counted a single time. The CDR3 region is CASSQRSSLTGELFF. The DNA for the CDR3 is TGTGCCAGCAGTCAGAGGTCCTCTTTAACCGGGGAGCTGTTTTTT. The chain couples TRBV2 to TRBJ2-2; D remains ambiguous. Germline assignment: CDR1 SNHLY and CDR2 FYNNEI. Deletions cut 5 bases from V and 5 bases from J, with 15 bases between. This CDR3 is built from 15 residues.

The chain carries TRBV9 and TRBJ2-1; 7 nucleotides agree with TRBD1. The CDR3 spans 15 residues. V lost 0 bases to trimming and J lost 3 bases; unmatched junction nucleotides: 3. The V gene's germline CDR1 is SGDLS and CDR2 YYNGEE. The CDR3 here is CASSVVRDSYNEQFF. In nucleotides, the CDR3 is TGTGCCAGCAGCGTAGTTCGGGACAGCTACAATGAGCAGTTCTTC.

V is TRBV4-3 and J is TRBJ2-2, with 7 bases aligning to TRBD2. CDR1 is LGHNA and CDR2 is YSLEER in the germline V gene. CDR3 size: 16 residues. Trimming at V came to 4 bases and at J to 6 bases, leaving 11 bases not matched to a gene. The CDR3 DNA reads TGCGCCAGCAGCCGGGGCGGGAGCTATCTAGCCGGGGAGCTGTTTTTT. This translates into CASSRGGSYLAGELFF.

The chain couples TRBV9 to TRBJ1-5, with D possibly being TRBD1 (5 bases). There are 15 residues in the CDR3. Trimming shortened V by 0 bases and J by 6 bases, and 13 bases separated the two germline ends. The germline CDR1 and CDR2 sequences are SGDLS and YYNGEE. The CDR3: CASSVGVGDFQPQHF. The CDR3 nucleotides are TGTGCCAGCAGCGTAGGGGTAGGGGATTTTCAGCCCCAGCATTTT.

The chain combines TRBV2 with TRBJ2-3; 10 bases agree with TRBD2. V lost 8 bases to trimming and J lost 2 bases; unmatched junction nucleotides: 4. The CDR3 is 14 amino acids. Germline CDR1 is SNHLY and CDR2 is FYNNEI. The DNA of the CDR3 is TGTGCCAGCGGCCTAGCGGGGGTCACAGATACGCAGTATTTT. This gives the protein CASGLAGVTDTQYF.

V gene TRBV19 combines with J gene TRBJ2-2; 7 bases align to TRBD1. V trimming: 3 bases; J trimming: 0 bases; junction bases outside the gene matches: 1. Germline-derived CDR1 and CDR2 are LNHDA and SQIVND (reference sequence). The CDR3 covers 15 residues. The CDR3 region has the DNA TGTGCCAGTAGTATCCAGGGGGCGAACACCGGGGAGCTGTTTTTT. This sequence encodes CASSIQGANTGELFF. The full variable domain, rest sourced from reference TRBV19 and TRBJ2-2, is DGGITQSPKYLFRKEGQNVTLSCEQNLNHDAMYWYRQDPGQGLRLIYYSQIVNDFQKGDIAEGYSVSREKKESFPLTVTSAQKNPTAFYLCASSIQGANTGELFFGEGSRLTVL.

A word on this clone: Different DNA sequences within this sample yield the same CDR3. This chain uses TRBV5-1 with TRBJ1-2; D call uncertain. Between the trimmed V and J ends, which lost 0 bases and 4 bases, there was a span of 4 bases. Germline V CDR1 and CDR2: SGHRS, YFSETQ. The CDR3 covers 12 residues. The CDR3 reads CASSLDSYGYTF. The DNA for the CDR3 is TGCGCCAGCAGCTTGGACAGCTATGGCTACACCTTC. Filled out from reference TRBV5-1 and TRBJ1-2, the complete variable domain reads KAGVTQTPRYLIKTRGQQVTLSCSPISGHRSVSWYQQTPGQGLQFLFEYFSETQRNKGNFPGRFSGRQFSNSRSEMNVSTLELGDSALYLCASSLDSYGYTFGSGTRLTVV.

The chain has TRBV28 and TRBJ1-1, with 7 bases fitting TRBD1. The CDR3 contains 14 residues. Germline assignment: CDR1 MDHEN and CDR2 SYDVKM. The ends lost 2 bases at V and 5 bases at J; junction bases unmatched: 5. In nucleotides, the CDR3 is TGTGCCAGCAGTTTAACGGTGACAGGGACTGAAGCTTTCTTT. Translated: CASSLTVTGTEAFF.

This CDR3 is CASSMSRDQPQHF. DNA of the CDR3: TGTGCCAGTAGTATGAGCCGGGATCAGCCCCAGCATTTT. The V gene is TRBV19, the J gene TRBJ1-5; D ambiguous. V gave up 3 bases and J gave up 5 bases, with 8 bases separating them. Germline CDR1 is LNHDA and CDR2 is SQIVND (reference sequence). The length of the CDR3 is 13 residues.

V gene TRBV6-5 combines with J gene TRBJ1-1, with 8 nucleotides matching TRBD1. V trimming: 4 bases; J trimming: 11 bases; junction bases outside the gene matches: 9. The CDR3 length is 13 residues. CDR1 is MNHEY and CDR2 is SVGAGI in the germline V gene. The CDR3 protein is CASSWGAGGKAFF. CDR3 in DNA: TGTGCCAGCAGTTGGGGGGCAGGGGGCAAGGCTTTCTTT.

This chain uses TRBV19 with TRBJ2-7; D may be TRBD1 (6 bases). CDR1 and CDR2 from the germline V gene are LNHDA and SQIVND (reference sequence). The CDR3 runs 13 residues. V lost 7 bases and J 6 bases, leaving 16 bases between the germline ends. The DNA of the CDR3 is TGTGCCAGTAATGAACAGGGTATCGGCGAGCAGTACTTC. Encoded protein: CASNEQGIGEQYF.

The chain employs TRBV4-2 and TRBJ2-1, with TRBD1 matching 8 bases. Germline values: CDR1 LGHNA, CDR2 YNFKEQ. CDR3 size: 17 residues. V lost 0 bases, J lost 6 bases, and 10 bases stayed unmatched. The CDR3 loop is CASSQDGQGAGGNEQFF. The CDR3 region has the DNA TGTGCCAGCAGCCAAGACGGGCAGGGGGCGGGCGGCAATGAGCAGTTCTTC.

The chain combines TRBV27 with TRBJ2-7; 7 bases align to TRBD1. Trimming at V came to 5 bases and at J to 3 bases, leaving 16 bases not matched to a gene. The CDR3 is 17 amino acids. Per germline, CDR1 MNHEY and CDR2 SMNVEV (reference sequence). The CDR3 here is CASSREAGTASFYEQYF. As DNA, the CDR3 is TGTGCCAGCAGTCGAGAAGCCGGGACAGCATCTTTCTACGAGCAGTACTTC.

On this clone: A junction boundary mismatches the germline segment, possibly from a read error. The chain employs TRBV5-1 and TRBJ1-1, with D hard to call. The CDR3 sequence is 12 residues long. Germline V gene data show CDR1 as SGHRS and CDR2 as YFSETQ. The CDR3 is CASSLEGNGPEF. CDR3 coding DNA: TGCGCCAGCAGCCTTGAGGGAAACGGCCCAGAATTT.

The chain carries TRBV7-2 and TRBJ1-2; 8 bases fit TRBD1. The trim removed 3 bases at V and 3 bases at J, leaving 3 bases unmatched. The CDR3 is made up of 14 amino acids. The germline V gene encodes CDR1 SGHTA and CDR2 FQGNSA. CDR3 region: CASSLDRAYYGYTF. The CDR3 region has the DNA TGTGCCAGCAGCTTGGACAGGGCGTACTATGGCTACACCTTC.